This T cell receptor beta chain is from a study of naive and memory T cell subsets. This CDR3 region has 13 residues. The germline V and J ends were trimmed by 5 bases and 10 bases, with 14 bases remaining between them. The V gene's germline CDR1 is MNHEY and CDR2 SMNVEV (reference sequence). Whole blood, 2 to 2.5 ml, came from adult healthy volunteers. Reverse transcription of blood and skin TCR RNA was primed at alpha and beta constant regions. Each CDR3 protein gets one entry after TCRdb re-called the 5' RACE reads with MiXCR. The table records tens of thousands of distinct CDR3 sequences, roughly 23% of them present only once.

The TCR originated in a female donor in good health. This chain links TRBV27 with TRBJ1-4, with D unresolved. The CDR3 DNA is TGTGCCAGCAGTCCCGGACGGTGGGGAAAACTGTTTTTT. The encoded protein is CASSPGRWGKLFF.